A single sample gave rise to the 14 T cell receptor beta chains below, sequenced in a study of read filtering for tumor transcriptome and immune sequencing. From 400 to 450 ng of RNA, a library with molecular barcoded alpha/delta and beta/gamma adaptors was made. MiXCR, applied by TCRdb to the reads, yields one record per CDR3 protein. The sample shows approximately 57,000 distinct CDR3 sequences, 9% to 15% of them seen only once. The sample consisted of a population of CD138-negative cells sorted from bone marrow. The source of these receptors is a donor older than 35 with multiple myeloma.

This chain joins TRBV10-3 and TRBJ2-1, with TRBD1 matching 10 bases. V dropped 3 bases and J dropped 7; count of bases not matched to a gene: 6. The CDR3 runs 15 residues. In germline, CDR1 is ENHRY, CDR2 SYGVKD. CDR3 residues: CAISDLGQGGNEQFF. CDR3 nucleotides: TGTGCCATCAGTGATTTAGGACAGGGGGGAAATGAGCAGTTCTTC.

This clonotype was seen ten or more times. The rearrangement uses TRBV30 and TRBJ1-2; D not certain. CDR1 is GTSNPN, CDR2 SVGIG, per germline (reference sequence). Trimming cost V 2 bases and J 6 bases, with 10 bases left between them. The CDR3 has 12 residues. CDR3: CAWSRAGNGYTF. DNA for the CDR3: TGTGCCTGGAGTAGGGCTGGGAATGGCTACACCTTC.

Ten or more counts support this clonotype. V usage is TRBV30 and J usage is TRBJ1-1; 12 nucleotides agree with TRBD1. With V trimmed by 3 bases and J by 6 bases, 8 bases remained unmatched. The CDR3 extends over 15 amino acids. Germline CDR1 is GTSNPN and CDR2 is SVGIG (reference sequence). The CDR3 coding sequence is TGTGCCTGGAGCCCACGGGACAGGGGGCGTCCTGAAGCTTTCTTT. This gives the protein CAWSPRDRGRPEAFF.

This clonotype was seen ten or more times. V usage is TRBV6-6 and J usage is TRBJ2-7; D might be TRBD1 or TRBD2, each matching 5 bases. V was shortened by 5 bases and J by 8 bases, with 16 bases between the two germline ends. The CDR3 runs to 13 residues. Germline V lookup: CDR1 MNHNY, CDR2 SVGAGI (reference sequence). The CDR3 DNA reads as TGTGCCAGCAGTCGGGACCGATTGGGCAAGCAGTACTTC. As protein: CASSRDRLGKQYF.

The sample holds many counts of this clonotype. V gene TRBV20-1 combines with J gene TRBJ1-1; maybe TRBD1 (6 bases). CDR3 length: 16 amino acids. Trimming cost V 6 bases and J 0 bases, with 20 bases left between them. The germline V gene encodes CDR1 DFQATT and CDR2 SNEGSKA (reference sequence). The CDR3 nucleotides read TGCAGTGCCCCGTGGGGGGGCGTGGGTATGAACACTGAAGCTTTCTTT. Amino acids: CSAPWGGVGMNTEAFF.

This clonotype turned up a few times. This chain uses TRBV7-2 with TRBJ2-3, with D tentatively TRBD1 or TRBD2 (5 bases each). Germline V CDR1 and CDR2: SGHTA, FQGNSA. The CDR3 is 15 amino acids. V lost 3 bases, J lost 4 bases, and 14 bases lay in between. The CDR3 protein is CASSFGAGVADTQYF. The CDR3 DNA follows: TGTGCCAGCAGCTTTGGGGCGGGCGTTGCAGATACGCAGTATTTT. Variable domain in full (rest from reference TRBV7-2 and TRBJ2-3): GAGVSQSPSNKVTEKGKDVELRCDPISGHTALYWYRQSLGQGLEFLIYFQGNSAPDKSGLPSDRFSAERTGGSVSTLTIQRTQQEDSAVYLCASSFGAGVADTQYFGPGTRLTVL.

With respect to this clonotype: A much larger clonotype is one base distant, so this may be a read error. The rearrangement links TRBV6-5 to TRBJ2-7; no clear D gene. The CDR3 runs to 13 residues. V shed 7 bases and J shed 5 bases, with 15 bases lying between them. Germline lookup yields CDR1 MNHEY and CDR2 SVGAGI. CDR3 bases: TGTGCCAGCATCAGTCCGTCACGTGACGAGCAGTACTTC. This encodes CASISPSRDEQYF.

Concerning this clonotype itself: A much larger clone lies one base from this, so it may be a read error. This CDR3 is missing its conserved last phenylalanine or tryptophan, likely due to a read error. It is unclear where the CDR3 begins or ends on the DNA, so no DNA is shown, and the CDR3 is as TCRdb lists it. The V and J genes are TRBV19 and TRBJ1-5. Germline assignment: CDR1 LNHDA and CDR2 SQIVND (reference sequence). The CDR3 is made up of 13 amino acids, end residues included. CDR3 sequence: CASTASLYQPQRL.

V and J are TRBV29-1 and TRBJ1-1; D gene uncertain. Trimming took off 7 bases at V and 3 bases at J, with 15 bases between the two ends. Germline-derived CDR1 and CDR2 are SQVTM and ANQGSEA. The CDR3 loop spans 13 amino acids. The CDR3: CSAGRRRDTEAFF. The CDR3 DNA is TGCAGCGCTGGACGGAGGCGGGACACTGAAGCTTTCTTT.

With respect to this clonotype: At one boundary the junction diverges from the germline segment, which might be a read error. V is TRBV7-8 and J is TRBJ2-1, with no clear D. CDR3 length: 15 residues. Germline assignment: CDR1 SGHVS and CDR2 FQNEAQ. CDR3 in DNA: TGTGCCGGCAGCCCGGATCGATTGGCCTTGGGAGAGCAGTTCTTC. Encoded protein: CAGSPDRLALGEQFF.

This clonotype was counted ten times or more. The rearrangement joins TRBV6-5 to TRBJ1-4; D ambiguous. Germline V CDR1 and CDR2: MNHEY, SVGAGI. CDR3 length: 14 amino acids. V lost 0 bases and J lost 11, with 13 bases in between. CDR3 nucleotide sequence: TGTGCCAGCAGTTACTCGACATTGAGCCTGAAACTGTTTTTT. Translated, it gives CASSYSTLSLKLFF.

This clonotype was recorded at least ten times. The chain couples TRBV9 to TRBJ2-1; D remains ambiguous. Trimming shortened V by 4 bases and J by 12 bases, and 20 bases separated the two germline ends. In germline, CDR1 is SGDLS, CDR2 YYNGEE. There are 14 residues in the CDR3. The CDR3, as DNA: TGTGCCAGCAGCTCCCCGCAGGACGTTTCTTGGCAGTTCTTC. As protein: CASSSPQDVSWQFF.

This clonotype has a count of ten or more. The chain links TRBV12-5 to TRBJ2-5; 9 positions match TRBD1. The V and J ends lost 4 bases and 3 bases, in that order; junction bases with no gene match: 3. Germline V CDR1 and CDR2: LGHNT, FRNRAP. The CDR3 is 14 residues long. The CDR3 is CASGSGQGEETQYF. In DNA, the CDR3 is TGTGCTAGTGGTTCGGGACAGGGTGAAGAGACCCAGTACTTC. Supplemented by reference TRBV12-5 and TRBJ2-5, the full variable domain reads DARVTQTPRHKVTEMGQEVTMRCQPILGHNTVFWYRQTMMQGLELLAYFRNRAPLDDSGMPKDRFSAEMPDATLATLKIQPSEPRDSAVYFCASGSGQGEETQYFGPGTRLLVL.

With respect to this clonotype: A far larger clone differs by one base, so this is likely a read error. CDR3 bases: TGTGCCAGCAGCCCGGACAGATGGGGTAGCACTGAAGCTTTCTTT. Amino acid sequence: CASSPDRWGSTEAFF. J is TRBJ1-6 and V is TRBV3-1; possible D gene TRBD1, 6 bases. TRBJ1-1 explains the end of the DNA better; the J call may be wrong. This CDR3 is 15 amino acids long. Germline V gene data show CDR1 as LGHDT and CDR2 as YNNKEL (reference sequence).